This section outlines one T cell receptor (beta chain) sequence together with its context. The antigen it binds to is not known. Base qualities are not at hand, and no much larger clone is one base apart. The CDR3 covers 13 residues, taking in both the cysteine and the phenylalanine. The DNA shown is the 39-base CDR3, in frame from base 1. Cut back by 4 bases and 8 bases, the V and J ends lie 15 bases apart. The germline V gene provides CDR1 SGHRS and CDR2 YFSETQ. Library preparation used 5' RACE. Sequencing instrument: Illumina HiSeq 2500. The second PCR ran for about 7 to 11 cycles and used a J-beta primer mix along with a sample-barcoded 5' primer. A unique molecular identifier was introduced onto each TCR beta cDNA molecule by a template-switch 5' adaptor carrying 12 random nucleotides. At least 2.5 million CDR3-containing paired-end reads were obtained from each sample. All of the RNA was converted into first-strand cDNA using the Mint cDNA synthesis kit, with a TRBC-specific oligonucleotide serving as the primer. After uracil-DNA glycosylase treatment, a first 18-cycle PCR used universal primers M1SS and BC2_uni_R on all cDNA. The authors processed their data as follows. For normalization, 1 million high-quality reads were randomly selected from each sample, with every read carrying a distinct molecular identifier. Instead of being binned into consensus sequences, reads with shared molecular identifiers were discarded. MiTCR, with a Q25 quality threshold and the strictest error-elimination algorithm, was used for CDR3 identification, clonotype clustering and error correction. A nonparametric unseen species model using Euler transformation provided a lower-bound estimate of total TCR beta diversity. The raw public reads went through TCRdb reprocessing: fastp at Q25, MiXCR clone calling, in-frame beta chains kept. Entries that share a CDR3 protein sequence are merged under the most common genes and DNA. The V and J calls come from TCRdb's annotation, not from the publication. Recorded for this sample are about 1.5 million distinct CDR3 sequences; approximately 40% of them occurred a single time. The top ten clonotypes cover 7.9% of the sample.

The sample is drawn from a study of blood T cells in healthy people across ages (dated by TCRdb to between 2014 and 2017). For context, the study as a whole: In model experiments, template switching captured about one uniquely barcoded TCR beta cDNA molecule for every two T cells. The donors were split into four age groups: young (average 16 years), middle-aged (roughly 39), aged (about 56) and long-lived (approximately 89). Using the same blood draw, the study looked at two additional independent replicas of 1 million unique cDNA reads for two donors, one aged 18 to 29 and the other aged 80 or older. To avoid experimental bias, donors of different ages were randomly spread across the sequencing lanes. Age-related changes in TCR beta repertoire diversity were measured in the study by deep sequencing normalized with unique cDNA molecular identifiers.

Donors were 39 systemically healthy Caucasian individuals from Russia aged roughly 6 to 100 years. Each donor gave 8 to 10 milliliters of peripheral blood, drawn into EDTA-treated Vacutainer tubes. Ficoll-Paque density-gradient centrifugation was used to isolate PBMCs, with at least 6 million per sample. Total RNA was extracted from PBMCs with Trizol reagent, with at least 5 micrograms obtained per sample. Naive CD45RAhigh/CD27high T cell percentages were measured by flow cytometry on a PBMC aliquot from every donor. Results the study describes overall, beyond this receptor: As age increased, observed TCR beta diversity per million T cells dropped in a roughly linear way, and a significant reduction was already evident by age 40. Observed TCR beta diversity correlated strongly with the percentage of naive T cells measured by flow cytometry. Total diversity estimates from one million sequenced T cells were considered lower bounds and underestimates. Because the CMV infection status of the donors was unknown, age-related changes in expanded clonotypes may potentially have been confounded. Compared with the aged group, more naive CD4+ T cells, fewer expanded clones and increased TCR diversity were shown by the long-lived group, suggesting age selection. Conclusive comparison of naive and antigen-experienced compartments was prevented by the profiling of bulk unsorted PBMCs.

What was sequenced was blood. The V gene is TRBV5-1 and the J gene is TRBJ1-2; TRBD1 is possibly the D segment (6 matching bases). The receptor was derived from a woman younger than 35 in good health. The bases are TGCGCCAGCAGCCCGGGGGGGCGCGAGGGCTACACCTTC. Translated, it gives CASSPGGREGYTF. The full variable domain, completed from the reference TRBV5-1 and TRBJ1-2 proteins outside the CDR3, reads KAGVTQTPRYLIKTRGQQVTLSCSPISGHRSVSWYQQTPGQGLQFLFEYFSETQRNKGNFPGRFSGRQFSNSRSEMNVSTLELGDSALYLCASSPGGREGYTFGSGTRLTVV.